This T cell receptor beta chain derives from a study of cytomegalovirus exposure and HLA in healthy donors. As for this clone: Its antigen is not identified.

Regarding the study as a whole: Subsequent analysis found a tendency for first-cohort TCR clusters to co-occur within the 120 or so validation repertoires.

The assay was immunoSEQ multiplex PCR, and TCRdb's table has in-frame clones only and misses some. The sample records approximately 120,000 clones, roughly 95% being singletons. Trimming cost V 4 bases and J 10 bases, with 11 bases left between them. CDR3 size: 12 residues. Germline V gene lookup returns CDR1 PRHDT and CDR2 FYEKMQ (reference sequence). This sequence was found in a man aged 18 to 29 in good health and CMV-seronegative. The chain employs TRBV13 and TRBJ1-5, with D tentatively TRBD1 (5 bases). The source material was PBMCs. The CDR3 spells CASSSLTGPQHF. CDR3 nucleotide sequence: TGTGCCAGCAGCTCCCTCACAGGTCCCCAGCATTTT.